Listed here are 2 T cell receptor beta chains from one sample, sequenced in a study of shared clonotypes between healthy human individuals. TCRdb's copy holds only in-frame clones and misses some; the assay was immunoSEQ multiplex PCR. Counted here are roughly 650,000 clones, more than 95% occurring once; the ten biggest clones make up around 0.057%. Sequenced material: naive CD4+ T cells sorted from blood. Subset noted: CD45RA+ positively selected. These receptors came from a woman in her twenties or thirties in good health.

The chain carries TRBV30 and TRBJ1-2, with TRBD1 as a possible D gene (5 bases). The CDR3 covers 13 residues. Germline CDR1 GTSNPN, CDR2 SVGIG (reference sequence). The V end lost 1 base, the J end lost 4 bases, and 10 bases lay between the germline ends. Here the CDR3 DNA reads TGTGCCTGGAGTGATCAGGGTTCCTATGGCTACACCTTC. Encoded protein: CAWSDQGSYGYTF.

The chain is built from TRBV28 and TRBJ1-2; 9 bases line up with TRBD1. The CDR3 has 13 residues. Germline V gene data show CDR1 as MDHEN and CDR2 as SYDVKM. V lost 7 bases, J lost 5 bases, and 5 bases stayed unmatched. This CDR3 reads CASTLQGAYGYTF. In DNA form, the CDR3 reads TGTGCCAGCACCCTACAGGGGGCTTATGGCTACACCTTC.